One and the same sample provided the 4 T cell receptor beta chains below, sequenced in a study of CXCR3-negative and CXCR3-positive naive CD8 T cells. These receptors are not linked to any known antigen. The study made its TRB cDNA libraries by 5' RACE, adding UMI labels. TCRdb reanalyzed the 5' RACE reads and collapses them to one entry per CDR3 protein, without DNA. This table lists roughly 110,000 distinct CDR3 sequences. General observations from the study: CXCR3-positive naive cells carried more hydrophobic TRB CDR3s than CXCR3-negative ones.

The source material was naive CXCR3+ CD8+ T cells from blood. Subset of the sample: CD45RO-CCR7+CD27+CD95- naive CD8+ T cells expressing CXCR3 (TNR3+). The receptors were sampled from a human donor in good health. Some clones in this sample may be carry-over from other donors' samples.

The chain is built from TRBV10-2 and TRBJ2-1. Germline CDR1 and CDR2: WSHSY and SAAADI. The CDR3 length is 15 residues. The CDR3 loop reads CASSESEASYNEQFF.

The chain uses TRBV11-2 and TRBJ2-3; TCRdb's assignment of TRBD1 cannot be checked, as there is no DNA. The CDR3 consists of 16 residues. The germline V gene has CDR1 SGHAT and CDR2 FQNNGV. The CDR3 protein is CASGLAGQGGGDTQYF.

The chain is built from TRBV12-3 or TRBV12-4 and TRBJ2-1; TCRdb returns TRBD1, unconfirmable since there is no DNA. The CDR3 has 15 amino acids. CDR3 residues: CASSPTGTGPWEQFF.

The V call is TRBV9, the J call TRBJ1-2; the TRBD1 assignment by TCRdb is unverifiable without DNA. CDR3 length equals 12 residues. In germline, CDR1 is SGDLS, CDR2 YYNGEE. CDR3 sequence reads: CASSVGTDGYTF.